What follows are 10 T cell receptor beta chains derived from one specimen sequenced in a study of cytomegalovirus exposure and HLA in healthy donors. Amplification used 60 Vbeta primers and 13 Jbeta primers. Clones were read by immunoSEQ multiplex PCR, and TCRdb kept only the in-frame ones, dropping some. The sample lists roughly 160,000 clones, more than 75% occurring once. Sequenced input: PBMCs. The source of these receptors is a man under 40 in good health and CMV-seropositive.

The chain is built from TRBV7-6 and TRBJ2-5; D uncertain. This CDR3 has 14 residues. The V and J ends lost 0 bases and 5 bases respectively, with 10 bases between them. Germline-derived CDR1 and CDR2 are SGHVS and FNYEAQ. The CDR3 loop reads CASSLAWQSETQYF. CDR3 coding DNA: TGTGCCAGCAGCTTAGCTTGGCAGTCGGAGACCCAGTACTTC.

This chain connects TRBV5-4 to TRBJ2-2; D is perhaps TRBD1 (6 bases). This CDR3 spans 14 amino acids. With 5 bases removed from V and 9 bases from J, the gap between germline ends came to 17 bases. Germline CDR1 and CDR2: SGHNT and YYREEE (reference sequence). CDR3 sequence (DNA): TGTGCCAGCAGTCTTGGACAGCGAGGAAGGGAGCTGTTTTTT. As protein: CASSLGQRGRELFF.

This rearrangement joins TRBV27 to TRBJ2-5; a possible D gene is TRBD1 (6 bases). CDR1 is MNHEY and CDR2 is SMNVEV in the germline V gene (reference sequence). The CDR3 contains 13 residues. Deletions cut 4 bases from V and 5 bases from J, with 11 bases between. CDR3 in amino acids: CASSYGGLETQYF. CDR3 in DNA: TGTGCCAGCAGTTATGGGGGCCTGGAGACCCAGTACTTC.

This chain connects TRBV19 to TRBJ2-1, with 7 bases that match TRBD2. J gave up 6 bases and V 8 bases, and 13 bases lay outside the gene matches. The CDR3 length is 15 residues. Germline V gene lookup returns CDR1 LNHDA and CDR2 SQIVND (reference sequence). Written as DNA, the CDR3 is TGTGCCAGTCTCGGGGCCGTGGCGGGAGCCAATGAGCAGTTCTTC. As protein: CASLGAVAGANEQFF.

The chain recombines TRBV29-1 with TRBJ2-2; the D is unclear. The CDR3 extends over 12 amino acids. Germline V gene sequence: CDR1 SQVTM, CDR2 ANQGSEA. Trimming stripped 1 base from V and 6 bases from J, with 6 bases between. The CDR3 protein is CSVEAASGELFF. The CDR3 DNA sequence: TGCAGCGTTGAAGCTGCGTCCGGGGAGCTGTTTTTT.

The CDR3 is CATSRDAGGIYEQYV. Here the CDR3 DNA reads TGTGCCACCAGCAGAGACGCAGGGGGGATCTACGAGCAGTACGTC. V is TRBV15 and J is TRBJ2-7; a possible D gene is TRBD1 (7 bases). The CDR3 consists of 15 residues. The germline V gene encodes CDR1 LNHNV and CDR2 YYDKDF (reference sequence). V lost 0 bases and J lost 3, with 12 bases in between.

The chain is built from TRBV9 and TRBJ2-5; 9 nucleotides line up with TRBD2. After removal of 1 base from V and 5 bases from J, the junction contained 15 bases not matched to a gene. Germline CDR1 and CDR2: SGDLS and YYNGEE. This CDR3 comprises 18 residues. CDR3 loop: CASSVTMGELAGSETQYF. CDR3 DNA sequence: TGTGCCAGCAGCGTAACCATGGGGGAGCTAGCGGGATCGGAGACCCAGTACTTC.

In DNA, the CDR3 is TGTGCCAGCAGCTTAGACAGGGGAAGTAGCTACACCTTC. Protein product: CASSLDRGSSYTF. This chain links TRBV7-9 with TRBJ1-2; 7 bases agree with TRBD1. From germline, CDR1 is SEHNR and CDR2 FQNEAQ (reference sequence). V trimming: 1 base; J trimming: 9 bases; junction bases outside the gene matches: 5. The CDR3 sequence is 13 residues long.

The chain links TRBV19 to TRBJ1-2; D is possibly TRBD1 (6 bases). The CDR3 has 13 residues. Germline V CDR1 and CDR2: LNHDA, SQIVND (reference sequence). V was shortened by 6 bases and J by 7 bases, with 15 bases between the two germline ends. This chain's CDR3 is CASRDRGALGYTF. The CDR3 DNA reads TGTGCCAGTAGGGATCGGGGGGCTCTTGGCTACACCTTC. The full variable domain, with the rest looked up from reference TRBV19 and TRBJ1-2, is DGGITQSPKYLFRKEGQNVTLSCEQNLNHDAMYWYRQDPGQGLRLIYYSQIVNDFQKGDIAEGYSVSREKKESFPLTVTSAQKNPTAFYLCASRDRGALGYTFGSGTRLTVV.

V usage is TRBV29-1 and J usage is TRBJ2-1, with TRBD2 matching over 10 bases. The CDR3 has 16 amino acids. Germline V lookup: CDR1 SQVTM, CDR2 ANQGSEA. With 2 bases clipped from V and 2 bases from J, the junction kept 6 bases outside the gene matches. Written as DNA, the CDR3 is TGCAGCGTTGAACCCGGGACTAGCGAAACCTACAATGAGCAGTTCTTC. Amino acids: CSVEPGTSETYNEQFF.